This T cell receptor (beta chain) is from a study of OX40 agonist ivuxolimab in advanced cancers. Sequencing used immunoSEQ multiplex PCR; TCRdb keeps in-frame clones, though not all of them. The table records about 48,000 clones, 65% to 85% of them present only once. This CDR3 has 15 amino acids. Germline values: CDR1 MNHNS, CDR2 SASEGT. The ends were cut back, 7 bases at V and 2 bases at J, with 15 bases in the middle. The chain uses TRBV6-1 and TRBJ1-3; D is possibly TRBD1 (6 bases). The source of this sequence is an adult with an advanced solid tumor such as melanoma, head and neck, liver or kidney cancer. Sequences were derived from CD4+ or CD8+ T cells sorted from blood, sampled in a trial of the OX40 agonist ivuxolimab. CDR3 nucleotide sequence: TGTGCCAGCATCACTCTGGGGGCCGCTGGAAACACCATATATTTT. Protein sequence: CASITLGAAGNTIYF.